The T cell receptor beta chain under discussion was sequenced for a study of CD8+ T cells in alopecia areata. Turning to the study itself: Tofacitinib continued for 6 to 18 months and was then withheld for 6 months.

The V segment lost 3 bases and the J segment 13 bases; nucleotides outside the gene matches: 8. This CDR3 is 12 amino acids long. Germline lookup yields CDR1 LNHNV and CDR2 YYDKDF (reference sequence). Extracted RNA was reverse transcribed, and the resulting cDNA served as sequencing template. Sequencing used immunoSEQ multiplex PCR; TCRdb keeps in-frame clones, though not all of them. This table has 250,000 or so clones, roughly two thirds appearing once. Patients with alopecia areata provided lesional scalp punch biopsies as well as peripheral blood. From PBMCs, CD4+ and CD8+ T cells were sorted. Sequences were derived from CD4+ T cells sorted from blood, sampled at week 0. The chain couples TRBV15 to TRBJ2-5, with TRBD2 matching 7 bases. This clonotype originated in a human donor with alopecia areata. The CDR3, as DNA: TGTGCCACCAGCAGGTCCCTAGCGGTCCCGTACTTC. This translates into CATSRSLAVPYF.